This T cell receptor (beta chain) was sequenced during a study of beta chain features in type 1 diabetes (dated by TCRdb to the late 2010s). Study-level background: Mean age, gender distribution, total cell number and subset yield were not different between patients and healthy donors. Across all samples, about 110 million sorted cells were examined, and cell number per subset correlated strongly with RNA yield. The study compared the TCRB repertoires of sorted circulating CD4+ T cell subsets in recently diagnosed type 1 diabetes patients with those in matched healthy donors. Regulatory and stem cell-like memory subsets were isolated from only 8 patients and about eight healthy donors, whereas naive and central memory subsets came from all 28 donors.

The full study reports these points: Type 1 diabetes patients showed a moderate but significant shortening of TCRB CDR3 length in all four CD4+ subsets. HLA sub-analyses involved small numbers of individuals, so any influence of HLA type on TCRB rearrangement remained unresolved. Shorter templates might be favored by PCR, yet because patient and control samples were amplified and corrected together, any such skew would affect both groups equally. Because cDNA rather than genomic DNA was sequenced, highly expressing activated cells could have been over-represented, although no difference in activation and CD3 levels was found between groups. Naive, central memory and regulatory TCRB repertoires appeared more similar among patients than among healthy donors. Patients with type 1 diabetes made fewer insertions and deleted more nucleotides at VDJ recombination sites, implying thymic rearrangement abnormalities.

All of the isolated RNA was reverse transcribed with the High Capacity cDNA Reverse Transcription Kit, so expressed TCRB transcripts were sequenced. Deep immunoSEQ sequencing was performed on naive, central memory and regulatory T cell samples, with an average of around 3.4 million total reads per sample. After sorted cells were lysed in RLT buffer, RNA was extracted with DNase-treated RNeasy Micro or Mini kits, with the choice depending on cell number. To prevent cross-contamination, every cell subset was processed on its own, while patient and healthy donor samples were processed together. Using the immunoSEQ multiplex PCR, TCRB sequences were amplified from cDNA into 87-bp fragments spanning the CDR3 region. Amplicons were sequenced on the Illumina HiSeq platform. The source study handled its data this way. Synthetic template baselines were used to correct PCR bias computationally, reads within Hamming distance 2 were collapsed together, and singletons that could not be merged were discarded. By aligning reads against IMGT, V, D and J genes, CDR3 length, and insertions or deletions at six rearrangement sites were assigned. Clonotype counts were normalized to sorted cell number within each subset before computing true diversity and Gini coefficients with the tcR R package. The overlap coefficient, calculated on TCRB nucleotide sequences, was used to measure repertoire sharing. Out-of-frame TCRB sequences from naive cells were analyzed as a proxy for the pre-selection repertoire. Here the immuneACCESS table is served through TCRdb, limited to in-frame sequences with V and J called. Missing clones are a known gap in these copies; in checked studies unresolved V genes cover under half, and the rest lacks a known reason. From that table come the V and J calls and clone size; the DNA was used to work out D and trimming. Counted in this sample were a few hundred thousand clones; 9.6% of them appeared once. The ten largest clones take up under 0.045% of the sample.

The CDR3, cysteine through phenylalanine, is 16 amino acids long. Only the CDR3 part of the read is kept: 48 bases, read in frame from the first base. V loses 5 bases of germline sequence and J loses 3 bases, and the interval between the two ends is 14 bases. CDR1 and CDR2 (SGHTA, FQGNSA) derive from the germline V gene. This clone was counted a few times. Its antigen has not been determined. Within one base of it there is no much larger clone, and no base qualities were kept. A single peripheral blood draw of 95 to 150 mL on average was collected from each donor into heparinised tubes. Using a panel that included CD45RO, CCR7, CD25, CD127, CD95 and CD27, naive, central memory, regulatory and stem cell-like memory CD4+ T cells were sorted on a BD FACSAria II. All sorted populations exceeded 95% purity. PBMCs were isolated immediately by Lymphoprep density gradient centrifugation and stained directly without culture. So that batch effects would be minimized, each experiment stained and sorted samples in pairs, pairing one healthy donor with one patient.

Input material: naive CD4+ T cells from blood. In light of the paper, this sample's cell subset or site label describes: true naive CD4+ T cells. The V gene is TRBV7-2 and the J gene is TRBJ2-6; the D gene is perhaps TRBD1, on 5 matching bases. The sequence was obtained from a woman under 30 in good health. This receptor carries the CDR3 CASSPQGSGGANVLTF. The DNA sequence reads TGTGCCAGCAGCCCTCAGGGTTCAGGTGGGGCCAACGTCCTGACTTTC. Joined to the reference TRBV7-2 and TRBJ2-6 proteins, this CDR3 gives the full variable domain: GAGVSQSPSNKVTEKGKDVELRCDPISGHTALYWYRQSLGQGLEFLIYFQGNSAPDKSGLPSDRFSAERTGGSVSTLTIQRTQQEDSAVYLCASSPQGSGGANVLTFGAGSRLTVL.